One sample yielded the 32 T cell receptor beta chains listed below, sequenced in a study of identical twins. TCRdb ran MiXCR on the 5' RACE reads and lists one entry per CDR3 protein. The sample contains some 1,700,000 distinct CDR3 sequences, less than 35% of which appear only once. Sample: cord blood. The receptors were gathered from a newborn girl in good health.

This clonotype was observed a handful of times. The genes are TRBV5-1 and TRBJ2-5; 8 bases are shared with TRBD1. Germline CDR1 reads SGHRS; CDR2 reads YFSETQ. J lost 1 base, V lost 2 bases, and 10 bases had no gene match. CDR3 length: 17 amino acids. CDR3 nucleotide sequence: TGCGCCAGCAGCTTAAGGACAGGGTACCCCCTCCAAGAGACCCAGTACTTC. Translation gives CASSLRTGYPLQETQYF.

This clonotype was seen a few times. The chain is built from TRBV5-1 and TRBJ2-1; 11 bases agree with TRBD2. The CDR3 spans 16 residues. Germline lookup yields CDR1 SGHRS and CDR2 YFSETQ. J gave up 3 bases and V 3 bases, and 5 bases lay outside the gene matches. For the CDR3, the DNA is TGCGCCAGCAGCTACGGGACTAGCGGCCTCTACAATGAGCAGTTCTTC. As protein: CASSYGTSGLYNEQFF.

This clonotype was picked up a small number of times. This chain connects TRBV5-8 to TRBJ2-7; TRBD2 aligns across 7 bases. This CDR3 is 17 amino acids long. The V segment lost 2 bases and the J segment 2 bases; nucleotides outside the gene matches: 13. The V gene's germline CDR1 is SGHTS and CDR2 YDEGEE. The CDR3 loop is CASSFFSRASGTYEQYF. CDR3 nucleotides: TGTGCCAGCAGCTTCTTCAGTAGGGCTAGCGGCACCTACGAGCAGTACTTC.

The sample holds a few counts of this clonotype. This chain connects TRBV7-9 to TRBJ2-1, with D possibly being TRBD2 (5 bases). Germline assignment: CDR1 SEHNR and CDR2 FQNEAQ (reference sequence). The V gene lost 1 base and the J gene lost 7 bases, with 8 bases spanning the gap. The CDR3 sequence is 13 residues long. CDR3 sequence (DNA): TGTGCCAGCAGCTTAGGGGAGATGAATGAGCAGTTCTTC. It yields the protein CASSLGEMNEQFF.

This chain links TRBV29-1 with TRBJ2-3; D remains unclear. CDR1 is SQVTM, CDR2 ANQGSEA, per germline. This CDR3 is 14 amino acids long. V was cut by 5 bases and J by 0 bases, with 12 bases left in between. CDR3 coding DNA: TGCAGCGTTCCCCCCGCTGGGAGCACAGATACGCAGTATTTT. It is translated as CSVPPAGSTDTQYF.

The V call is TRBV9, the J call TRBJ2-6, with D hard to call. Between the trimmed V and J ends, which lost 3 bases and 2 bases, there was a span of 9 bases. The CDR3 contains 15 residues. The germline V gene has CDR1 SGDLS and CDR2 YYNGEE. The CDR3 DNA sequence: TGTGCCAGCAGCGGAGCCGAGGCTGGGGCCAACGTCCTGACTTTC. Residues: CASSGAEAGANVLTF.

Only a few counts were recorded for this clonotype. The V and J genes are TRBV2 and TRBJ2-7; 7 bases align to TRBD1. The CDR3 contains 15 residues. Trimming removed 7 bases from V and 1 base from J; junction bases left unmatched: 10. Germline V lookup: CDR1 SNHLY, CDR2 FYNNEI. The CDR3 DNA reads TGTGCCAGCAAAGTTGGAGGACAGGTGTCCTACGAGCAGTACTTC. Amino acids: CASKVGGQVSYEQYF.

The CDR3 coding sequence is TGCAGCGTCGCAACAGTTCCTGGGGCCAACGTCCTGACTTTC. Amino acid sequence: CSVATVPGANVLTF. This chain links TRBV29-1 with TRBJ2-6; no firm D call. Germline CDR1 and CDR2: SQVTM and ANQGSEA. This CDR3 spans 14 amino acids. V shed 6 bases and J shed 2 bases, with 11 bases lying between them.

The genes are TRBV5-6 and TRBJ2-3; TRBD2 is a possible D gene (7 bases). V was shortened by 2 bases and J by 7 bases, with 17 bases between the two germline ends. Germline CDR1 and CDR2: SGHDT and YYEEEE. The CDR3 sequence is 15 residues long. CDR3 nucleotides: TGTGCCAGCAGCTTCCGTGGGGGGGCCTTTTATACGCAGTATTTT. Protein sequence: CASSFRGGAFYTQYF. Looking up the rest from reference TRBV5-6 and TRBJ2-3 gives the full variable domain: DAGVTQSPTHLIKTRGQQVTLRCSPKSGHDTVSWYQQALGQGPQFIFQYYEEEERQRGNFPDRFSGHQFPNYSSELNVNALLLGDSALYLCASSFRGGAFYTQYFGPGTRLTVL.

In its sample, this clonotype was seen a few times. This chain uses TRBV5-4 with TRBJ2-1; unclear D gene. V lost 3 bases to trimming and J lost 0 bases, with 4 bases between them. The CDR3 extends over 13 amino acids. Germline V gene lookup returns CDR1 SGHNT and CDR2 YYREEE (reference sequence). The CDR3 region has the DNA TGTGCCAGCAGCTCCCACTCCTACAATGAGCAGTTCTTC. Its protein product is CASSSHSYNEQFF.

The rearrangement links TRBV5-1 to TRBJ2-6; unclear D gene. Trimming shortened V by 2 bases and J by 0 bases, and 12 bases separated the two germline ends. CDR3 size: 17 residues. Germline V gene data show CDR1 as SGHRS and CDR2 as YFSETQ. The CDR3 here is CASSLHLLSSGANVLTF. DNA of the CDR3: TGCGCCAGCAGCTTACACCTTTTATCCTCTGGGGCCAACGTCCTGACTTTC.

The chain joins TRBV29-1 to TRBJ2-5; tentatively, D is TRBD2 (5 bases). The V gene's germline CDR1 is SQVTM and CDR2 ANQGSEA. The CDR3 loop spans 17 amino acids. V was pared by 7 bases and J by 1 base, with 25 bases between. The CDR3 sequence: CSGSRSFIGGPQETQYF. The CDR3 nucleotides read TGCAGCGGGAGCCGTTCCTTCATAGGAGGTCCCCAAGAGACCCAGTACTTC.

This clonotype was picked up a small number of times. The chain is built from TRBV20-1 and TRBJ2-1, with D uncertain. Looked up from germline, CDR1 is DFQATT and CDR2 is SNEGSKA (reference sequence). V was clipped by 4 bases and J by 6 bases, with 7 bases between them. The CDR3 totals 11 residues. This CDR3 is CSAIRVNEQFF. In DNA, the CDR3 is TGCAGTGCTATCCGGGTCAATGAGCAGTTCTTC.

The CDR3 DNA reads as TGCAGTGCAAAGCCGACTAGCACAGATACGCAGTATTTT. This translates into CSAKPTSTDTQYF. The rearrangement links TRBV20-1 to TRBJ2-3; D is unresolved. The ends were cut back, 6 bases at V and 0 bases at J, with 10 bases in the middle. Germline loops: CDR1 DFQATT, CDR2 SNEGSKA (reference sequence). This CDR3 is 13 amino acids long.

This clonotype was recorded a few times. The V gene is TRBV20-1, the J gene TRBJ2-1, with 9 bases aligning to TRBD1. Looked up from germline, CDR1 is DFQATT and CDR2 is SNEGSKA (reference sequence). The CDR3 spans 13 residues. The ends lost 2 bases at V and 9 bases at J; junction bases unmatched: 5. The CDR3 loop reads CSARNRGRTEQFF. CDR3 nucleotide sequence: TGCAGTGCTAGAAACAGGGGGCGCACTGAGCAGTTCTTC.

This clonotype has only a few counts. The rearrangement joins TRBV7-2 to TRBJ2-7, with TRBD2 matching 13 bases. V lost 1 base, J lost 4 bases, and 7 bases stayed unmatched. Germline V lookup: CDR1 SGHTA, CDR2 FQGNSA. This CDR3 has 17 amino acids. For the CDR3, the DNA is TGTGCCAGCAGCTTAGTAACTAGCGGGAGGGCCTCGTACGAGCAGTACTTC. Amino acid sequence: CASSLVTSGRASYEQYF.

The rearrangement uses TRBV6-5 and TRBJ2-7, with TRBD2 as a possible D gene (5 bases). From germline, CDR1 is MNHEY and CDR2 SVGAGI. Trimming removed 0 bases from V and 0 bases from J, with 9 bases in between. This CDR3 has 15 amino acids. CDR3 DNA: TGTGCCAGCAGTTACTCGAAGCGGAACTCCTACGAGCAGTACTTC. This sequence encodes CASSYSKRNSYEQYF.

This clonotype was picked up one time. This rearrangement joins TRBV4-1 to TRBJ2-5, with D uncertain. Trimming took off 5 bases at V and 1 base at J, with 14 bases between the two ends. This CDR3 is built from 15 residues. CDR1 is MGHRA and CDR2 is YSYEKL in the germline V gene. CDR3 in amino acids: CASSLVLGFQETQYF. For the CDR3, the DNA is TGCGCCAGCAGCTTAGTGCTAGGTTTCCAAGAGACCCAGTACTTC.

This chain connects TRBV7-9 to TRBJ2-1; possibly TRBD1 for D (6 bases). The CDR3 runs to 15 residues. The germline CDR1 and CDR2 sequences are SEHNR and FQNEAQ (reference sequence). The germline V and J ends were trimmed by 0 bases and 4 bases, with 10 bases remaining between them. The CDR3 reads CASSLARDIYNEQFF. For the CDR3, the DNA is TGTGCCAGCAGCTTAGCTCGGGACATATACAATGAGCAGTTCTTC.

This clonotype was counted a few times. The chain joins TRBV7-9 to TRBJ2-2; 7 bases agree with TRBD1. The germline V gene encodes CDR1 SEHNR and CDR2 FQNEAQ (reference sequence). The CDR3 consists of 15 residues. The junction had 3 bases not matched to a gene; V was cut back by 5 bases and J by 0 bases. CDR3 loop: CASSVGTANTGELFF. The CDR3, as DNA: TGTGCCAGCAGCGTTGGGACAGCGAACACCGGGGAGCTGTTTTTT.

The CDR3 reads CASSEQGGVNYGYTF. CDR3 nucleotide sequence: TGTGCCAGCAGTGAACAGGGAGGGGTAAACTATGGCTACACCTTC. The V gene is TRBV2, the J gene TRBJ1-2, with D possibly being TRBD1 (5 bases). Trimming removed 2 bases from V and 2 bases from J, with 12 bases in between. Looked up from germline, CDR1 is SNHLY and CDR2 is FYNNEI. This CDR3 contains 15 residues.

The CDR3 spells CASSRDPSYNEQFF. CDR3 bases: TGTGCCAGCAGCCGGGACCCCTCATACAATGAGCAGTTCTTC. The genes are TRBV3-1 and TRBJ2-1; D tentatively reads TRBD1 or TRBD2 (5 bases each). V lost 4 bases and J 4 bases, leaving 11 bases between the germline ends. Per germline, CDR1 LGHDT and CDR2 YNNKEL (reference sequence). The CDR3 extends over 14 amino acids.

The CDR3 DNA is TGTGCCAGGGCGCGACAGGGCCCCTCTGGAAACACCATATATTTT. Translation: CARARQGPSGNTIYF. V usage is TRBV2 and J usage is TRBJ1-3, with TRBD1 identical over 7 bases. This CDR3 comprises 15 residues. Germline assignment: CDR1 SNHLY and CDR2 FYNNEI. Trimming cost V 9 bases and J 0 bases; bases outside gene matches: 8.

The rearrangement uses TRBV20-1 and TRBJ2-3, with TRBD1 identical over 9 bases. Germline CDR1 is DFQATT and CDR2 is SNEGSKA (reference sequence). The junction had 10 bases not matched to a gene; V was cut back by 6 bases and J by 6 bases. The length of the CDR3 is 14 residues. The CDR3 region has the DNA TGCAGTGCGACCGGGACAGGGTACGCGGATACGCAGTATTTT. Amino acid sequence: CSATGTGYADTQYF.

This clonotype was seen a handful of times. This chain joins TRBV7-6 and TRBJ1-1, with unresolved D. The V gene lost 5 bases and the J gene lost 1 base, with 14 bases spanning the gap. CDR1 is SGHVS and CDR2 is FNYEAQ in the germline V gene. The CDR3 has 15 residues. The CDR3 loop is CASSPVGGKNTEAFF. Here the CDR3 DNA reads TGTGCCAGCAGCCCAGTGGGCGGAAAGAACACTGAAGCTTTCTTT. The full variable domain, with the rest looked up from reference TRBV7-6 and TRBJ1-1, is GAGVSQSPRYKVTKRGQDVALRCDPISGHVSLYWYRQALGQGPEFLTYFNYEAQQDKSGLPNDRFSAERPEGSISTLTIQRTEQRDSAMYRCASSPVGGKNTEAFFGQGTRLTVV.

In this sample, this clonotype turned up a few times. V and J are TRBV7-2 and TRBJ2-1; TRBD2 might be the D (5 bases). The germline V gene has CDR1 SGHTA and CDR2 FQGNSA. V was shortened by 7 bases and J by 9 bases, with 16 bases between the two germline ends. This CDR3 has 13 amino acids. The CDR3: CASNPPRAGEQFF. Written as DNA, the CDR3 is TGTGCCAGCAACCCCCCGCGGGCGGGTGAGCAGTTCTTC.

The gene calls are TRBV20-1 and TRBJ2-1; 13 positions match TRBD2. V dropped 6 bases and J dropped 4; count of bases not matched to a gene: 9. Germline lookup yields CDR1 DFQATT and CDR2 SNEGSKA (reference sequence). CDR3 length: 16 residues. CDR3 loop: CSAWTSGGDSYNEQFF. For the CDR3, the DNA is TGCAGTGCGTGGACTAGCGGGGGCGATTCATACAATGAGCAGTTCTTC.

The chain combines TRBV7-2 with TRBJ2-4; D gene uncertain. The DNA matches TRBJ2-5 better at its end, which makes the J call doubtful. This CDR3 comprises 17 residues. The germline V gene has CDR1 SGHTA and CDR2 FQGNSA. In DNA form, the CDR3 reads TGTGCCAGCAGCTTAGCGCGTCTCACTTCGGGCCAAGAGACCCAGTACTTC. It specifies CASSLARLTSGQETQYF.

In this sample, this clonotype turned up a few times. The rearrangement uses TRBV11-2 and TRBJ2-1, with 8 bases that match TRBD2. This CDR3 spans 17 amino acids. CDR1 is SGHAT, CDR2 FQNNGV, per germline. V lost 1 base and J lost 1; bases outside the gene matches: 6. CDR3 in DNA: TGTGCCAGCAGCTTAGGAGCTGGCGGGAGGTCCTACAATGAGCAGTTCTTC. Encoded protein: CASSLGAGGRSYNEQFF.

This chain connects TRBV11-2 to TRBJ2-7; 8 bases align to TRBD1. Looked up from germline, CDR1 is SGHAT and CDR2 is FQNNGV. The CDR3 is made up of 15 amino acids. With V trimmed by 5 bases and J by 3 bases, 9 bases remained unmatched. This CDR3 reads CASSPGQGSDYEQYF. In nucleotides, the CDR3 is TGTGCCAGCAGCCCTGGACAGGGTTCCGACTACGAGCAGTACTTC. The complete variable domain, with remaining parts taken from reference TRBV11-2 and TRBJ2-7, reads EAGVAQSPRYKIIEKRQSVAFWCNPISGHATLYWYQQILGQGPKLLIQFQNNGVVDDSQLPKDRFSAERLKGVDSTLKIQPAKLEDSAVYLCASSPGQGSDYEQYFGPGTRLTVT.

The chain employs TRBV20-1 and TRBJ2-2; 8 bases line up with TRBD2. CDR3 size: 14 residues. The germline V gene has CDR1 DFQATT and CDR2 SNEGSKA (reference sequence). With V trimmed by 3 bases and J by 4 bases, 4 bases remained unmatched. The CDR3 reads CSASGRALTGELFF. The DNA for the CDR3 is TGCAGTGCTAGCGGGAGGGCACTCACCGGGGAGCTGTTTTTT.

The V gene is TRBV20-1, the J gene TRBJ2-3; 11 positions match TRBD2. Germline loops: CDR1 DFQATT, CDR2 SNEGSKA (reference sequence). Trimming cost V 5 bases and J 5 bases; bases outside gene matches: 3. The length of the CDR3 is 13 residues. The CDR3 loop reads CSAYGLAGDTQYF. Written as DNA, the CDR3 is TGCAGTGCTTACGGACTAGCGGGAGATACGCAGTATTTT.